A selection of T cell receptor beta chains follows, all from one sample in a study of CD8+ T cells in alopecia areata. The data were produced by immunoSEQ multiplex PCR, yet TCRdb's version contains in-frame clones alone and is incomplete. The sample shows about 220,000 clones, approximately 57% of them seen only once. The source was CD4+ T cells sorted from blood, collected at week 4, from a patient treated with tofacitinib. These receptors were collected from a human donor with alopecia areata. The CDR3 runs from the conserved cysteine through the conserved F or W. A D gene is named only where the DNA matches it firmly. Clone size appears in some rows only: once, few, many, or a class for an expanded clone.

cdr3_aa	cdr3_nt	clone_size	v_call	j_call	d_call
CAWTPQRATPGEKLFF	TGTGCCTGGACCCCTCAGCGGGCCACACCAGGAGAAAAACTGTTTTTT	-	TRBV30	TRBJ1-4	-
CASSVGTGWRGTEAFF	TGTGCCAGCAGCGTTGGGACAGGGTGGAGAGGAACTGAAGCTTTCTTT	few	TRBV9	TRBJ1-1	TRBD1
CATRGQGNQPQHF	TGCGCCACCAGGGGTCAGGGGAATCAGCCCCAGCATTTT	few	TRBV10-2	TRBJ1-5	-
CASSVEGIAYGYTF	TGTGCCAGCAGCGTAGAAGGGATTGCCTATGGCTACACCTTC	-	TRBV9	TRBJ1-2	-
CASSLPGAGEQYF	TGTGCCAGCAGCTTACCCGGGGCCGGGGAGCAGTACTTC	-	TRBV7-2	TRBJ2-7	-
CACSRVPAGPLHF	TGTGCCTGCAGTCGGGTCCCCGCTGGACCCCTCCACTTT	-	TRBV30	TRBJ1-6	-
CAWSGQLKGTEAFF	TGTGCCTGGAGTGGACAGTTGAAGGGCACTGAAGCTTTCTTT	once	TRBV30	TRBJ1-1	-
CASSRGTNTGELFF	TGTGCCAGCAGCAGAGGCACGAACACCGGGGAGCTGTTTTTT	once	TRBV7-2	TRBJ2-2	-
CAWSVAQGQPQHF	TGTGCCTGGAGTGTAGCCCAGGGTCAGCCCCAGCATTTT	-	TRBV30	TRBJ1-5	-
CAWSRRDTEAFF	TGTGCCTGGAGTAGGCGAGATACTGAAGCTTTCTTT	once	TRBV30	TRBJ1-1	-
CASSPRVPGQGSYEQYF	TGTGCCAGCAGCCCCAGAGTCCCGGGACAGGGATCCTACGAGCAGTACTTC	-	TRBV7-8	TRBJ2-7	TRBD1
CATSRDRDSYTGELFF	TGTGCCACCAGCAGAGATCGGGACAGCTACACCGGGGAGCTGTTTTTT	-	TRBV15	TRBJ2-2	TRBD1
CASSQSTGGGSETQYF	TGTGCCAGCAGCCAATCGACAGGGGGAGGATCAGAGACCCAGTACTTC	-	TRBV4-2	TRBJ2-5	TRBD1
CASSATIRNTEAFF	TGTGCCAGCAGCGCCACAATCAGGAACACTGAAGCTTTCTTT	many	TRBV11-2	TRBJ1-1	-
CATSRDRGGLSYTF	TGTGCCACCAGCAGAGATCGGGGGGGATTGAGCTACACCTTC	-	TRBV15	TRBJ1-2	-
CASSLETSGGLKDTQYF	TGCGCCAGCAGCTTGGAGACTAGCGGGGGCCTTAAAGATACGCAGTATTTT	-	TRBV5-1	TRBJ2-3	TRBD2
CASSPGGASGYTF	TGCGCCAGCAGCCCCGGTGGGGCAAGCGGCTACACCTTC	-	TRBV10-2	TRBJ1-2	-
CASSWPTSGVPDTQYF	TGCGCCAGCAGCTGGCCCACTAGCGGGGTGCCCGATACGCAGTATTTT	few	TRBV5-1	TRBJ2-3	TRBD2
CASSFRTGEKLFF	TGTGCCAGCAGCTTCAGGACGGGTGAAAAACTGTTTTTT	-	TRBV7-8	TRBJ1-4	-
CASSESLAGGRSYEQYF	TGTGCCAGCAGTGAATCTCTAGCGGGGGGCCGATCCTACGAGCAGTACTTC	-	TRBV6-1	TRBJ2-7	TRBD2
CASSLIRQGDTIYF	TGTGCCAGCAGCTTAATACGACAGGGCGACACCATATATTTT	-	TRBV13	TRBJ1-3	TRBD1
CSVLGQNEQYF	TGCAGCGTATTGGGACAAAACGAGCAGTACTTC	-	TRBV29-1	TRBJ2-7	-
CASSLAYRGDTQYF	TGTGCCAGCAGCTTAGCATACCGGGGAGATACGCAGTATTTT	few	TRBV11-2	TRBJ2-3	-
CASSSGQTLAKNIQYF	TGTGCCAGCAGCTCCGGACAAACCTTAGCCAAAAACATTCAGTACTTC	-	TRBV5-6	TRBJ2-4	-
CASSPRTSFGADTQYF	TGTGCCAGCAGCCCTAGGACTAGCTTTGGTGCAGATACGCAGTATTTT	-	TRBV7-7	TRBJ2-3	TRBD2
CASSANRQENSPLHF	TGCGCCAGCAGCGCGAACAGGCAAGAGAATTCACCCCTCCACTTT	-	TRBV5-1	TRBJ1-6	-
CSVSGTGEEVAKNIQYF	TGCAGCGTCAGTGGGACAGGGGAGGAGGTTGCCAAAAACATTCAGTACTTC	-	TRBV29-1	TRBJ2-4	TRBD1
CASSPVTIYTEAFF	TGTGCCAGCAGCCCCGTCACAATTTACACTGAAGCTTTCTTT	-	TRBV7-9	TRBJ1-1	-
CSVGDRLNYGYTF	TGCAGCGTTGGCGACAGGCTTAACTATGGCTACACCTTC	few	TRBV29-1	TRBJ1-2	-
CASNSWGNTEAFF	TGTGCCAGTAACTCGTGGGGGAACACTGAAGCTTTCTTT	-	TRBV19	TRBJ1-1	-
CASRYGRDGLKTIYF	TGTGCCAGCAGGTACGGGCGGGACGGACTGAAGACCATATATTTT	few	TRBV5-6	TRBJ1-3	-
CASKDQNSPLHF	TGTGCCAGTAAGGATCAAAATTCACCCCTCCACTTT	-	TRBV19	TRBJ1-6	-
CASSPTGGDYGYTF	TGTGCCAGCAGCCCGACAGGGGGTGACTATGGCTACACCTTC	-	TRBV11-2	TRBJ1-2	TRBD1
CAWSVSVRGSPLHF	TGTGCCTGGAGTGTTTCCGTGCGCGGTTCACCCCTCCACTTT	-	TRBV30	TRBJ1-6	-
CASSQGGIGRKAFF	TGTGCCAGCAGCCAAGGGGGGATTGGAAGGAAGGCTTTCTTT	-	TRBV11-2	TRBJ1-1	-
CSVEGGSGTEAFF	TGCAGCGTTGAGGGGGGCTCGGGCACTGAAGCTTTCTTT	-	TRBV29-1	TRBJ1-1	-
CASTGEGGGEQYF	TGTGCCAGCACAGGGGAAGGGGGTGGCGAGCAGTACTTC	-	TRBV25-1	TRBJ2-7	-
CASSYSGGGAADTQYF	TGTGCCAGCAGTTACTCGGGCGGGGGGGCTGCAGATACGCAGTATTTT	-	TRBV6-5	TRBJ2-3	TRBD2
CAISARQGLRDEQFF	TGTGCCATCAGTGCCAGACAGGGGCTTAGGGATGAGCAGTTCTTC	few	TRBV10-3	TRBJ2-1	TRBD1
CSVGTGVSRTEAFF	TGCAGCGTTGGGACAGGGGTGTCAAGGACTGAAGCTTTCTTT	few	TRBV29-1	TRBJ1-1	TRBD1